This is a list of T cell receptor beta chains from one sample in a study of T-cell memory formation after mild COVID-19. One entry per CDR3 protein results from TCRdb running MiXCR on the 5' RACE reads. The sample shows under 400,000 distinct CDR3 sequences, 25% to 30% of them seen only once. Sequenced material: PBMCs or a T cell subset sorted from them (not recorded which). The source is an adult woman who had mild COVID-19 (a few samples of this study predate the infection). Cell type and time point are not known. The CDR3 runs from the conserved cysteine through the conserved F or W. Fields, in order: J gene, D gene, V gene, clone size, CDR3 DNA, CDR3 protein. A D gene is named only where the DNA matches it firmly. Some rows have no size entry. The others give once, few or many, or a class for an expanded clone.

j_call: TRBJ2-1; d_call: .; v_call: TRBV7-3; clone_size: .; cdr3_nt: TGTGCCAGCAGCTTAGGAGTGGGGGCCGAGGGTGAGCAGTTCTTC; cdr3_aa: CASSLGVGAEGEQFF
j_call: TRBJ2-2; d_call: TRBD2; v_call: TRBV12-3/TRBV12-4; clone_size: .; cdr3_nt: TGTGCCAGCAGTTTGCTAGCGGGGGCCACCGGGGAGCTGTTTTTT; cdr3_aa: CASSLLAGATGELFF
j_call: TRBJ2-1; d_call: TRBD2; v_call: TRBV4-3; clone_size: few; cdr3_nt: TGCGCCAGCAGCCAAGACCCCGGGACTAGCAATGAGCAGTTCTTC; cdr3_aa: CASSQDPGTSNEQFF
j_call: TRBJ2-7; d_call: .; v_call: TRBV5-1; clone_size: .; cdr3_nt: TGCGCCAGCAGCCTCGGGACAACTCTACCCTACGAGCAGTACTTC; cdr3_aa: CASSLGTTLPYEQYF
j_call: TRBJ2-3; d_call: .; v_call: TRBV4-2; clone_size: .; cdr3_nt: TGTGCCAGCAGCCAAGCTGATTTGGGCACAGATACGCAGTATTTT; cdr3_aa: CASSQADLGTDTQYF
j_call: TRBJ1-1; d_call: .; v_call: TRBV5-1; clone_size: .; cdr3_nt: TGCGCCAGCAGCTTGGTGGGCAGAGGGGACTCTGAAGCTTTCTTT; cdr3_aa: CASSLVGRGDSEAFF
j_call: TRBJ2-7; d_call: .; v_call: TRBV29-1; clone_size: few; cdr3_nt: TGCAGCGTTGTAGCACCCAGCTCCTACGAGCAGTACTTC; cdr3_aa: CSVVAPSSYEQYF
j_call: TRBJ2-1; d_call: TRBD1; v_call: TRBV29-1; clone_size: few; cdr3_nt: TGCAGCGTGGACGGAACCGGGACAGGGCTTTACAATGAGCAGTTCTTC; cdr3_aa: CSVDGTGTGLYNEQFF
j_call: TRBJ2-1; d_call: .; v_call: TRBV12-3/TRBV12-4; clone_size: .; cdr3_nt: TGTGCCAGCAAGAGTAGTCAGGGGGGGCGGGACCACAATGAGCAGTTCTTC; cdr3_aa: CASKSSQGGRDHNEQFF
j_call: TRBJ2-7; d_call: TRBD2; v_call: TRBV5-1; clone_size: .; cdr3_nt: TGCGCCAGCAGCCCAGGCGGCCCGGGGGGGTTCTCCTACGAGCAGTACTTC; cdr3_aa: CASSPGGPGGFSYEQYF
j_call: TRBJ2-7; d_call: .; v_call: TRBV6-5; clone_size: .; cdr3_nt: TGTGCCAGCACCCTCCACGGGGGCCCTACCTACGAGCAGTACTTC; cdr3_aa: CASTLHGGPTYEQYF
j_call: TRBJ2-3; d_call: .; v_call: TRBV20-1; clone_size: .; cdr3_nt: TGCAGTGCTAGACACTGGGGCGGGGCCCCAGATACGCAGTATTTT; cdr3_aa: CSARHWGGAPDTQYF
j_call: TRBJ1-2; d_call: .; v_call: TRBV30; clone_size: .; cdr3_nt: TGTGCCTGGAGTGTCCACAGTTTAGCTAACTATGGCTACACCTTC; cdr3_aa: CAWSVHSLANYGYTF
j_call: TRBJ2-7; d_call: TRBD2; v_call: TRBV5-1; clone_size: once; cdr3_nt: TGCGCCAGCGGGTGGACTAGCGGGAGTTCGGAGAAGGAGTACTTC; cdr3_aa: CASGWTSGSSEKEYF
j_call: TRBJ2-7; d_call: .; v_call: TRBV4-2; clone_size: few; cdr3_nt: TGTGCCAGCAGCCAAGATAGGGGGGAAGGGCAGTACTTC; cdr3_aa: CASSQDRGEGQYF
j_call: TRBJ2-3; d_call: .; v_call: TRBV7-9; clone_size: .; cdr3_nt: TGTGCCAGCAGCTTACTGGGGTCTCTCGGCACAGATACGCAGTATTTT; cdr3_aa: CASSLLGSLGTDTQYF
j_call: TRBJ1-6; d_call: .; v_call: TRBV7-6; clone_size: .; cdr3_nt: TGTGCCAGCAGCTTAGGGGGGAATAGTAATTCACCCCTCCACTTT; cdr3_aa: CASSLGGNSNSPLHF
j_call: TRBJ2-3; d_call: .; v_call: TRBV7-7; clone_size: few; cdr3_nt: TGTGCTAGCAGCCCTTCTAGCGCCACAGATACGCAGTATTTT; cdr3_aa: CASSPSSATDTQYF
j_call: TRBJ2-1; d_call: .; v_call: TRBV3-1; clone_size: .; cdr3_nt: TGTGCCAGCAGCCTTGGTGAGCGGACTTACAATGAGCAGTTCTTC; cdr3_aa: CASSLGERTYNEQFF
j_call: TRBJ2-1; d_call: TRBD2; v_call: TRBV9; clone_size: few; cdr3_nt: TGTGCCAGCAGCTTCGGACTAGCGGCGCCGCATGAGCAGTTCTTC; cdr3_aa: CASSFGLAAPHEQFF
j_call: TRBJ2-1; d_call: .; v_call: TRBV7-8; clone_size: .; cdr3_nt: TGTGCCAGCAGCAAGGGTCAAGCGGGCGACCAGTTCTTC; cdr3_aa: CASSKGQAGDQFF
j_call: TRBJ2-2; d_call: TRBD1; v_call: TRBV7-2; clone_size: .; cdr3_nt: TGTGCCAGCAGCTCTGGACAGGTTCTGAACACCGGGGAGCTGTTTTTT; cdr3_aa: CASSSGQVLNTGELFF
j_call: TRBJ2-7; d_call: TRBD1; v_call: TRBV7-9; clone_size: .; cdr3_nt: TGTGCCAGCAGCCCCGGGACAGTCAGGCCCTACGAGCAGTACTTC; cdr3_aa: CASSPGTVRPYEQYF
j_call: TRBJ2-1; d_call: TRBD2; v_call: TRBV11-2; clone_size: .; cdr3_nt: TGTGCCAGCAGGAAGCCGGGACTAGCGGGGCCCAATGAGCAGTTCTTC; cdr3_aa: CASRKPGLAGPNEQFF
j_call: TRBJ1-1; d_call: TRBD1; v_call: TRBV27; clone_size: few; cdr3_nt: TGTGCCAGCAGTTACAGGGGTGGGAGGACTGAAGCTTTCTTT; cdr3_aa: CASSYRGGRTEAFF